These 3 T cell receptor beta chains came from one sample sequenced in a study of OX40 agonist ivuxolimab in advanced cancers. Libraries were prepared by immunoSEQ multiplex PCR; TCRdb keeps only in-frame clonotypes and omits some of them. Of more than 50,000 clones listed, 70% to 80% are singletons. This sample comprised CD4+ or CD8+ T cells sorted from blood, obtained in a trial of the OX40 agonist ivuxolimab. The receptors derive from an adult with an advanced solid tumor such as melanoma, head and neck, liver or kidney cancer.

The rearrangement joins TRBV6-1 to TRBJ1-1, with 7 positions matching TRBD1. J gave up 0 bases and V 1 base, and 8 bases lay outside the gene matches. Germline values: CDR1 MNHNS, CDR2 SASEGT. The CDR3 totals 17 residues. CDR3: CASSEVGRGRVNTEAFF. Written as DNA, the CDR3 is TGTGCCAGCAGTGAAGTCGGGAGGGGGCGGGTGAACACTGAAGCTTTCTTT.

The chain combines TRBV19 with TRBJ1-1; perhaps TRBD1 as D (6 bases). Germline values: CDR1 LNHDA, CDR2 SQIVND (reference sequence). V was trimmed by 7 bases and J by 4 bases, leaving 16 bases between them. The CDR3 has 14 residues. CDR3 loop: CASTPRRGATEAFF. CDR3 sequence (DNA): TGTGCCAGTACGCCGCGTAGGGGGGCCACTGAAGCTTTCTTT.

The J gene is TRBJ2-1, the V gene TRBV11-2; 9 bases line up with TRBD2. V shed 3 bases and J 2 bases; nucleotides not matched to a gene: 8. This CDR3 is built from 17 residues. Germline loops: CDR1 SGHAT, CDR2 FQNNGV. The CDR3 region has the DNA TGTGCCAGCAGCTTGCTTAGCGGGGGCCCCCCCTACAATGAGCAGTTCTTC. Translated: CASSLLSGGPPYNEQFF.